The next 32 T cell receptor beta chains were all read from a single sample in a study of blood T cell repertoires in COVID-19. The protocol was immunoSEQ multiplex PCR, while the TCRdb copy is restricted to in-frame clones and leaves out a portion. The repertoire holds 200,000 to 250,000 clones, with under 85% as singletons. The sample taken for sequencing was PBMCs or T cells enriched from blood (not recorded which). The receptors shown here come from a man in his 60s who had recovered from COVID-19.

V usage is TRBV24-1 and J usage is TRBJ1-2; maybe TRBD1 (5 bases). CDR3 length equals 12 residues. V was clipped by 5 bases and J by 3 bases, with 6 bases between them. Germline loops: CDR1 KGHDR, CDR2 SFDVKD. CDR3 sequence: CATSGGDYGYTF. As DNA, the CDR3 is TGTGCCACCAGTGGGGGCGACTATGGCTACACCTTC.

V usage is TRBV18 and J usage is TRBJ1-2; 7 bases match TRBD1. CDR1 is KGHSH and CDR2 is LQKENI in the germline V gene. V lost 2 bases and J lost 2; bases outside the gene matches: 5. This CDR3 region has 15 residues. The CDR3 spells CASSPWAGGNYGYTF. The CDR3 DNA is TGTGCCAGCTCACCATGGGCAGGGGGGAACTATGGCTACACCTTC. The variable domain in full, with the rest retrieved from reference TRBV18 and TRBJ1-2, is NAGVMQNPRHLVRRRGQEARLRCSPMKGHSHVYWYRQLPEEGLKFMVYLQKENIIDESGMPKERFSAEFPKEGPSILRIQQVVRGDSAAYFCASSPWAGGNYGYTFGSGTRLTVV.

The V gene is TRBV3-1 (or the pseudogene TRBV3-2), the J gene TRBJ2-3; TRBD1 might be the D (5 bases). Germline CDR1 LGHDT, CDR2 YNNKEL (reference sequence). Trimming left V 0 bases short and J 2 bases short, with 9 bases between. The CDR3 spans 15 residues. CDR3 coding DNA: TGTGCCAGCAGCCAAGACACAGGAGCCACAGATACGCAGTATTTT. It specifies CASSQDTGATDTQYF.

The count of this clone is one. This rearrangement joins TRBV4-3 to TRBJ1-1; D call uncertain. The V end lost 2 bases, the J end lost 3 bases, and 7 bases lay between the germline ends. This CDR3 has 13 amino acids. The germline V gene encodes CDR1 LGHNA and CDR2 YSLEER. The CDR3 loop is CASSQRRDTEAFF. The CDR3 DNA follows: TGCGCCAGCAGCCAAAGACGGGACACTGAAGCTTTCTTT.

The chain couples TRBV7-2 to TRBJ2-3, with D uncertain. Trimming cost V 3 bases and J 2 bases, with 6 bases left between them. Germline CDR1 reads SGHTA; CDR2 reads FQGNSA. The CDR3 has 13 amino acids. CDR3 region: CASSLQNTDTQYF. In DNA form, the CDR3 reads TGTGCCAGCAGCTTGCAGAACACAGATACGCAGTATTTT.

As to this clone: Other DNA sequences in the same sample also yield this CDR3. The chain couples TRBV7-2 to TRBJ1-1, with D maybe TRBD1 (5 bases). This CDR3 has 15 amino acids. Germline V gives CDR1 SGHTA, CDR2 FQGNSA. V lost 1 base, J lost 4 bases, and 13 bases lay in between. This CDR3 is CASSLVGGGGTEAFF. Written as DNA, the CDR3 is TGTGCCAGCAGCTTAGTGGGCGGGGGGGGCACTGAAGCTTTCTTT.

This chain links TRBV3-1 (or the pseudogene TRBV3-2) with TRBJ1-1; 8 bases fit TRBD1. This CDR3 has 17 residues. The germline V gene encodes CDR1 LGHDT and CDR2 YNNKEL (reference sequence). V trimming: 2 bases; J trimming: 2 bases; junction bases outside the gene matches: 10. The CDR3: CASSQRTGINFNTEAFF. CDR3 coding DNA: TGTGCCAGCAGCCAACGGACAGGGATAAACTTTAACACTGAAGCTTTCTTT.

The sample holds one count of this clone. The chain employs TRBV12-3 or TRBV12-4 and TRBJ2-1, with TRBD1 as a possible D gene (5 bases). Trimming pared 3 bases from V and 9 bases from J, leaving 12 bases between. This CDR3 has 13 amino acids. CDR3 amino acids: CASSFPGLGEQFF. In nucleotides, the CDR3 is TGTGCCAGCAGTTTTCCAGGGTTAGGTGAGCAGTTCTTC.

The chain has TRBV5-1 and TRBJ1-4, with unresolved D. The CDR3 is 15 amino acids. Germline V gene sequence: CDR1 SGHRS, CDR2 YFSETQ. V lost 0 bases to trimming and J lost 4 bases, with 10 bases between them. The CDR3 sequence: CASSLAGFLNEKLFF. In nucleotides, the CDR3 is TGCGCCAGCAGCTTGGCGGGGTTCCTTAATGAAAAACTGTTTTTT.

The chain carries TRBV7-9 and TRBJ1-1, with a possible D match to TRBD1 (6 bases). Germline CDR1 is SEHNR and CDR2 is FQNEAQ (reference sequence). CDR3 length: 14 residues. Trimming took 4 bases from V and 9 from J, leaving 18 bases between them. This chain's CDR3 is CASSSSLGTPKAFF. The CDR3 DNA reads TGTGCCAGCAGCTCCTCCCTCGGGACACCCAAAGCTTTCTTT.

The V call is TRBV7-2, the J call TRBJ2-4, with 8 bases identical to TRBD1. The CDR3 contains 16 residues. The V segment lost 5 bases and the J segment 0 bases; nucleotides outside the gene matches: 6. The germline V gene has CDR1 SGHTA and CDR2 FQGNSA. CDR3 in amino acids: CASSQGQGLAKNIQYF. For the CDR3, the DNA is TGTGCCAGCAGCCAAGGACAGGGTCTAGCCAAAAACATTCAGTACTTC.

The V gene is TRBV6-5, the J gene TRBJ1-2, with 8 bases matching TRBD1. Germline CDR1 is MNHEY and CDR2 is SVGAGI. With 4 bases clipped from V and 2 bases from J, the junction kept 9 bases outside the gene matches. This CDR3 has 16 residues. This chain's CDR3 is CASSSVRQGLNYGYTF. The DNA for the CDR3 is TGTGCCAGCAGTTCCGTTCGACAGGGGTTGAACTATGGCTACACCTTC.

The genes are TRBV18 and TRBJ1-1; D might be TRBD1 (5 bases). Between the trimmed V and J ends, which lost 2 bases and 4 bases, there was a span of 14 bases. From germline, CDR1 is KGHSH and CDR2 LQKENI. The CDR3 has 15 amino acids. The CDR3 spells CASSPSGGGTTEAFF. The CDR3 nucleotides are TGTGCCAGCTCACCATCCGGGGGTGGGACCACTGAAGCTTTCTTT.

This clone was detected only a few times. The DNA for the CDR3 is TGTGCCTGGAGTCGCACAGTTGTTTGGAACACCGGGGAGCTGTTTTTT. It encodes CAWSRTVVWNTGELFF. This sequence joins TRBV30 and TRBJ2-2; no clear D. The CDR3 spans 16 residues. CDR1 GTSNPN and CDR2 SVGIG come from the germline V gene (reference sequence). Trimming left V 2 bases short and J 1 base short, with 14 bases between.

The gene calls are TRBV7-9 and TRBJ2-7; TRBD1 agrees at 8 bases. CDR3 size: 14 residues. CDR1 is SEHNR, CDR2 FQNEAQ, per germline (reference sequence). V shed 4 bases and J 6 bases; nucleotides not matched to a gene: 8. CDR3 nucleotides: TGTGCCAGCAGCTCACAGGACAGGGCCGGCGAGCAGTACTTC. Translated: CASSSQDRAGEQYF.

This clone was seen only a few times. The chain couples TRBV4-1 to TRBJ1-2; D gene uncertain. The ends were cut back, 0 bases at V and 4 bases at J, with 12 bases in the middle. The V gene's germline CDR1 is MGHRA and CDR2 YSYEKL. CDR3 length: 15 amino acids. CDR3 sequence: CASSQDYPGSYGYTF. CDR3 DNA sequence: TGCGCCAGCAGCCAAGATTACCCAGGAAGCTATGGCTACACCTTC.

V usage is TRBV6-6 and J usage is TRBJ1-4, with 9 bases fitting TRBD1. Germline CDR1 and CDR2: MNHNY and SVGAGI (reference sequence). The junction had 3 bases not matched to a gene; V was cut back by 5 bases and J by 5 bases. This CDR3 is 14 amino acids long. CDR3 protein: CASSRQGGNEKLFF. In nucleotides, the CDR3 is TGTGCCAGCAGTCGACAGGGGGGAAATGAAAAACTGTTTTTT.

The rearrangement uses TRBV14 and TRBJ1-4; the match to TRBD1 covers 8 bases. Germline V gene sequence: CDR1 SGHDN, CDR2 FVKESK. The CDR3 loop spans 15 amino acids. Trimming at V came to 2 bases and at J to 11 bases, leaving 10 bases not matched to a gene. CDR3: CASSQRQGISEKLFF. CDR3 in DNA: TGTGCCAGCAGCCAACGACAGGGGATTTCGGAGAAACTGTTTTTT.

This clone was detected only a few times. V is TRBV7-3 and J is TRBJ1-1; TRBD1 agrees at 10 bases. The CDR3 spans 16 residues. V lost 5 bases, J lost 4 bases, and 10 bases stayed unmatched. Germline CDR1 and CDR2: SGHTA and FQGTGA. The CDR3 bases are TGTGCCAGCAGCCCGACAAGACAGGGGGCGAGCACTGAAGCTTTCTTT. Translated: CASSPTRQGASTEAFF.

The CDR3 nucleotides are TGTGCCAGCAGCCTCTACAATGAGCAGTTCTTC. Protein product: CASSLYNEQFF. The rearrangement uses TRBV5-5 and TRBJ2-1, with D hard to call. Germline CDR1 and CDR2: SGHKS and YYEKEE (reference sequence). The CDR3 consists of 11 residues. The V end lost 4 bases, the J end lost 3 bases, and 2 bases lay between the germline ends.

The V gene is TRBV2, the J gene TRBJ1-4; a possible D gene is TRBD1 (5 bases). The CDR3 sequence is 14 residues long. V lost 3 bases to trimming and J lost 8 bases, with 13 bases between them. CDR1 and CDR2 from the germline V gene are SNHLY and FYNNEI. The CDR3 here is CASSDSWRGEKLFF. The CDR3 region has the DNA TGTGCCAGCAGTGATAGCTGGAGGGGAGAAAAACTGTTTTTT.

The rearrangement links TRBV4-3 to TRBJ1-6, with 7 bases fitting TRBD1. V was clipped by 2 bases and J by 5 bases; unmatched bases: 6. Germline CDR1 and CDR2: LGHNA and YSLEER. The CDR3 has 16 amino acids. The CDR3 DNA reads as TGCGCCAGCAGCCAATTTACTGGACAGGATAATTCACCCCTCCACTTT. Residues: CASSQFTGQDNSPLHF.

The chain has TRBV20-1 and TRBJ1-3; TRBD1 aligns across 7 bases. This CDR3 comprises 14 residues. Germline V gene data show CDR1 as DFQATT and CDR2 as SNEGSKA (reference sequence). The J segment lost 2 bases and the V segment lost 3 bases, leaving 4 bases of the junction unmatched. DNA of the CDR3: TGCAGTGCTAGTTCTCAGGGGGCTGGAAACACCATATATTTT. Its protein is CSASSQGAGNTIYF.

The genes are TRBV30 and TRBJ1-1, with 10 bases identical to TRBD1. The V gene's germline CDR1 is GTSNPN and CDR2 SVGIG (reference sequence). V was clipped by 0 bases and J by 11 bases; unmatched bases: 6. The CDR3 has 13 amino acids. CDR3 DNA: TGTGCCTGGAGTGTGGACAGGGGGTCTCGGGCTTTCTTT. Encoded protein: CAWSVDRGSRAFF.

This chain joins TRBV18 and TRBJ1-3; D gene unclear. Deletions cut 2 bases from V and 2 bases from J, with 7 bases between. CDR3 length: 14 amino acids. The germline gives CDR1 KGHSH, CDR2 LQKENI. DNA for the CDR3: TGTGCCAGCTCACCAGGCAATCCTGGAAACACCATATATTTT. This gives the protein CASSPGNPGNTIYF.

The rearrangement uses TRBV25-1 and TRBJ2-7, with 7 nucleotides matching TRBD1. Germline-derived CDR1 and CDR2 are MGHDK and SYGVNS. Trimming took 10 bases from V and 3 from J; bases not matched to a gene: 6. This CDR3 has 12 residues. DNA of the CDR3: TGTGCCACCAACGGGGACAGCTACGAGCAGTACTTC. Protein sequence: CATNGDSYEQYF.

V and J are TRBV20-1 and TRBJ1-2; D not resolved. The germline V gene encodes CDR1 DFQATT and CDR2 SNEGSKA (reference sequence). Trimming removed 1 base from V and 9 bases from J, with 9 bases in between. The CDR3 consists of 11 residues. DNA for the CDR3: TGCAGTGCTAGAGCTGTCAGGAGCTACACCTTC. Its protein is CSARAVRSYTF.

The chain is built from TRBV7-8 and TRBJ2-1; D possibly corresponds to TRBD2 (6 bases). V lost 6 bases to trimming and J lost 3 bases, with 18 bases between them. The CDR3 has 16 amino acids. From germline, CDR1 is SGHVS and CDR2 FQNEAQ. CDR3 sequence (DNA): TGTGCCAGCAGTTCAAAGACTAGGATCGGCTACAATGAGCAGTTCTTC. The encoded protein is CASSSKTRIGYNEQFF.

The CDR3 DNA sequence: TGCGCCAGCAGTCGGGTACTAGCTACCGGGGAGCTGTTTTTT. Its translation is CASSRVLATGELFF. The chain combines TRBV4-3 with TRBJ2-2; D is possibly TRBD2 (6 bases). Germline V gives CDR1 LGHNA, CDR2 YSLEER. The CDR3 runs to 14 residues. Trimming took off 6 bases at V and 5 bases at J, with 13 bases between the two ends.

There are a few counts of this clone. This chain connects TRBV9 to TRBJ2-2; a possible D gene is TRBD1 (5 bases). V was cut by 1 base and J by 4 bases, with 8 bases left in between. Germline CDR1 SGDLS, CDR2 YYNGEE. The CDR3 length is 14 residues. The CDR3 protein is CASSVWTPTGELFF. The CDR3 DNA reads TGTGCCAGCAGCGTATGGACACCCACCGGGGAGCTGTTTTTT.

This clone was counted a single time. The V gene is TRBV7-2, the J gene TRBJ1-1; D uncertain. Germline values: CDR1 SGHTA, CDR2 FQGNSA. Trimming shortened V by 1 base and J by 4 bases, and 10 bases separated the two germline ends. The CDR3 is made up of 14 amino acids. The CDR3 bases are TGTGCCAGCAGCTTAGGACTACGAGGCACTGAAGCTTTCTTT. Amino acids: CASSLGLRGTEAFF.

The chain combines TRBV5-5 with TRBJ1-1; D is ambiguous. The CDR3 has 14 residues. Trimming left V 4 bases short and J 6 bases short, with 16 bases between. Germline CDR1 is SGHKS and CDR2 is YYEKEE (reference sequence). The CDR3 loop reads CASSTEVSVAEAFF. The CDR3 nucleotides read TGTGCCAGCAGCACGGAGGTATCGGTGGCTGAAGCTTTCTTT.